This note documents a single T cell receptor (beta chain) sequence. Antigen unknown. The sample is drawn from a study of CD8+CD57+ T cells in acquired aplastic anemia. Findings of the study overall: For CD8+ Simpson's diversity, patients and controls showed no significant difference. Shared by patients and controls, roughly 28 CD8+ CDR3s were abundant in patients.

Sequencing involved patients with CD8+CD57+ cell expansion previously shown by flow cytometry. Sampling of blood occurred while the patients had still received no therapy. Germline CDR1 LNHNV, CDR2 YYDKDF (reference sequence). The CDR3 spans 18 residues. The V and J ends lost 0 bases and 0 bases, in that order; junction bases with no gene match: 10. The study profiled TCR beta VDJ and CDR3 using genomic DNA as template. TCRdb recomputed calls from the reads with MiXCR, one row per CDR3 protein. The sample consists of 180,000 or so distinct CDR3 sequences, approximately 48% of them appearing once. The receptor was isolated from a human donor with aplastic anemia. The chain combines TRBV15 with TRBJ2-5, with 7 bases lining up with TRBD2. Sequenced sample: sorted CD4+, CD8+, or CD8+CD57+ T cells (not recorded which) from PBMCs. The CDR3 DNA is TGTGCCACCAGCAGAGATTTGGGATGGGGAGGGTACCAAGAGACCCAGTACTTC. Translation gives CATSRDLGWGGYQETQYF.